A single sample is the source of the 15 T cell receptor beta chains below, sequenced in a study of human T cells and chemical hapten exposure listed by TCRdb under 2021. The label giving this sample's time point can be read as: patch test 1, 2 weeks after DPC sensitization. This specimen's treatment or condition label, per the study, means: therapeutic diphenylcyclopropenone sensitization with weekly scalp DPC. The library was generated by RACE. This sample was sequenced with a NextSeq 500. TCRdb ran its own pipeline on the public reads, namely fastp trimming at Q25 and MiXCR clone calling, and kept in-frame beta chains. Records with the same CDR3 protein are collapsed into one entry carrying the most frequent genes and DNA. Within this sample are roughly 380,000 distinct CDR3 sequences, with about 4.4% of them counted one time only. The ten most abundant clones make up around 2% of the sample. This material consisted of whole blood, taken in connection with sensitization to the hapten diphenylcyclopropenone (DPC). The origin of the receptors is a woman between 45 and 60 years old with alopecia areata. Some clones in this sample may be carry-over from other donors' samples.

This clonotype was counted at least ten times. The chain has TRBV13 and TRBJ2-7; 7 bases fit TRBD2. Looked up from germline, CDR1 is PRHDT and CDR2 is FYEKMQ (reference sequence). With V trimmed by 5 bases and J by 6 bases, 4 bases remained unmatched. The length of the CDR3 is 12 residues. The CDR3 DNA follows: TGTGCCAGCAGCCCGAGCGGGACCGAGCAGTACTTC. This gives the protein CASSPSGTEQYF.

Regarding this clonotype: This may stem from a read error, because a much larger clone lies one nucleotide away. The chain has TRBV4-1 and TRBJ1-1; no clear D gene. This CDR3 has 15 residues. CDR1 and CDR2 (germline): MGHRA, YSYEKL. CDR3 nucleotides: TGCGCCAGCAGCCAAGATAGTAATGGCGGCACTGAAGCTTCCTTT. Protein sequence: CASSQDSNGGTEASF.

This clonotype was detected ten times or more. This chain links TRBV5-1 with TRBJ2-3; a possible D gene is TRBD2 (6 bases). The CDR3 runs 15 residues. Germline loops: CDR1 SGHRS, CDR2 YFSETQ. V was trimmed by 0 bases and J by 2 bases, leaving 10 bases between them. The CDR3 protein is CASSLGRGLTDTQYF. The CDR3 DNA reads TGCGCCAGCAGCTTGGGCCGGGGACTCACAGATACGCAGTATTTT.

V gene TRBV12-3 or TRBV12-4 combines with J gene TRBJ2-1, with TRBD2 matching over 10 bases. V was pared by 5 bases and J by 5 bases, with 12 bases of the junction left unmatched. This CDR3 has 17 residues. In DNA, the CDR3 is TGTGCCAGCAGTAAAAAGGGGGGACTAGCGAAAGACAATGAGCAGTTCTTC. Translating gives CASSKKGGLAKDNEQFF.

This clonotype was picked up many times. CDR3 protein: CSIKGGGIDQPQHF. CDR3 bases: TGCAGCATTAAGGGAGGGGGCATTGATCAGCCCCAGCATTTT. V gene TRBV29-1 combines with J gene TRBJ1-5; 7 bases agree with TRBD1. The V segment lost 8 bases and the J segment 5 bases; nucleotides outside the gene matches: 12. The CDR3 extends over 14 amino acids. Germline V gene lookup returns CDR1 SQVTM and CDR2 ANQGSEA.

This clonotype was detected only a few times. V and J are TRBV29-1 and TRBJ2-5; tentative D call: TRBD2 (7 bases). Germline V gene lookup returns CDR1 SQVTM and CDR2 ANQGSEA. The CDR3 sequence is 13 residues long. V lost 4 bases, J lost 2 bases, and 11 bases lay in between. The CDR3 spells CSVARGAQETQYF. Written as DNA, the CDR3 is TGCAGCGTTGCCCGGGGGGCTCAAGAGACCCAGTACTTC.

This clonotype was recorded at least ten times. The V gene is TRBV29-1, the J gene TRBJ2-7; 7 nucleotides align to TRBD1. This CDR3 spans 12 amino acids. V shed 7 bases and J 5 bases; nucleotides not matched to a gene: 8. Germline V CDR1 and CDR2: SQVTM, ANQGSEA. CDR3 DNA: TGCAGCGCCACACAGGGGATCGACGAGCAGTACTTC. Translated: CSATQGIDEQYF.

This clonotype showed up many times. This chain links TRBV18 with TRBJ1-5; D remains unclear. CDR3 length: 14 residues. Germline CDR1 is KGHSH and CDR2 is LQKENI. The ends were cut back, 3 bases at V and 4 bases at J, with 10 bases in the middle. CDR3: CASSPSLSNQPQHF. The DNA of the CDR3 is TGTGCCAGCTCACCGTCCCTTTCAAATCAGCCCCAGCATTTT.

This clonotype was recorded many times. V gene TRBV28 combines with J gene TRBJ2-7; a possible D gene is TRBD1 (6 bases). The CDR3 totals 16 residues. Per the germline V gene, CDR1 is MDHEN and CDR2 is SYDVKM. V shed 5 bases and J shed 2 bases, with 19 bases lying between them. CDR3 coding DNA: TGTGCCAGCAGTCCCGACCCACAGGGAATGGCCTACGAGCAGTACTTC. Translated: CASSPDPQGMAYEQYF. Using reference TRBV28 and TRBJ2-7 for the parts outside the CDR3, the full variable domain is DVKVTQSSRYLVKRTGEKVFLECVQDMDHENMFWYRQDPGLGLRLIYFSYDVKMKEKGDIPEGYSVSREKKERFSLILESASTNQTSMYLCASSPDPQGMAYEQYFGPGTRLTVT.

This clonotype was counted at least ten times. This chain uses TRBV30 with TRBJ2-7; tentative D call: TRBD1 (5 bases). The CDR3 runs 15 residues. The V gene's germline CDR1 is GTSNPN and CDR2 SVGIG (reference sequence). Trimming pared 1 base from V and 0 bases from J, leaving 13 bases between. CDR3 sequence reads: CAWSAASGLSYEQYF. DNA of the CDR3: TGTGCCTGGAGTGCTGCCTCAGGGCTCTCCTACGAGCAGTACTTC.

This clonotype was observed at least ten times. The chain combines TRBV12-3 or TRBV12-4 with TRBJ1-1, with 7 bases identical to TRBD1. Germline trimming cut 5 bases from V and 0 bases from J; bases unmatched to any gene: 9. The CDR3 contains 16 residues. The CDR3 protein is CASSPPGQSMNTEAFF. CDR3 nucleotides: TGTGCCAGCAGTCCCCCGGGACAGTCGATGAACACTGAAGCTTTCTTT.

This clonotype has only a few counts. The genes are TRBV12-3 or TRBV12-4 and TRBJ2-1; 9 bases are a match to TRBD2. The V and J ends lost 7 bases and 4 bases, in that order; junction bases with no gene match: 8. The CDR3 consists of 15 residues. The CDR3 DNA is TGTGCCAGCACCTGGGGCGGGGGGGCGTACAATGAGCAGTTCTTC. Its translation: CASTWGGGAYNEQFF.

The chain couples TRBV7-8 to TRBJ2-2; D is unclear. This CDR3 has 12 residues. V lost 6 bases, J lost 6 bases, and 8 bases lay in between. The germline V gene has CDR1 SGHVS and CDR2 FQNEAQ. CDR3 bases: TGTGCCAGCAGTCCACAGTCCGGGGAGCTGTTTTTT. It encodes CASSPQSGELFF. The variable domain in full, with the rest retrieved from reference TRBV7-8 and TRBJ2-2, is GAGVSQSPRYKVAKRGQDVALRCDPISGHVSLFWYQQALGQGPEFLTYFQNEAQLDKSGLPSDRFFAERPEGSVSTLKIQRTQQEDSAVYLCASSPQSGELFFGEGSRLTVL.

V and J are TRBV3-1 and TRBJ1-1; D remains ambiguous. CDR3 length: 13 residues. CDR1 and CDR2 (germline): LGHDT, YNNKEL (reference sequence). V was clipped by 2 bases and J by 6 bases, with 10 bases between them. The CDR3 DNA follows: TGTGCCAGCAGCCAATCGCTGATTCCTGAAGCTTTCTTT. It specifies CASSQSLIPEAFF.

This clonotype was observed at least ten times. The rearrangement links TRBV18 to TRBJ1-2, with D perhaps matching TRBD1 (5 bases). Trimming took off 0 bases at V and 6 bases at J, with 11 bases between the two ends. CDR1 is KGHSH, CDR2 LQKENI, per germline. This CDR3 has 14 residues. CDR3 bases: TGTGCCAGCTCACCACCGGGCAGGGAGGATGGCTACACCTTC. It yields the protein CASSPPGREDGYTF.